The T cell receptor beta chain described here comes from a study of blood T cell repertoires in COVID-19. Trimming stripped 1 base from V and 0 bases from J, with 5 bases between. The CDR3 contains 14 residues. Germline assignment: CDR1 WSHSY and CDR2 SAAADI. In the authors' workflow: Reference gene primer amplification gave estimated nucleated cell counts. TCRdb's table, derived via immunoSEQ multiplex PCR, lists solely in-frame clones and lacks some. V and J calls plus clone size are reproduced from that table; the DNA served to infer D and trimming. In the table there are about 120,000 clones, approximately 71% of which are singletons.

Sequencing input: peripheral blood. The chain links TRBV10-2 to TRBJ2-3; D gene uncertain. The source of this sequence is a woman in her 70s with acute or convalescent COVID-19. CDR3 sequence: CASSELESTDTQYF. CDR3 nucleotide sequence: TGCGCCAGCAGTGAGTTGGAGAGCACAGATACGCAGTATTTT.